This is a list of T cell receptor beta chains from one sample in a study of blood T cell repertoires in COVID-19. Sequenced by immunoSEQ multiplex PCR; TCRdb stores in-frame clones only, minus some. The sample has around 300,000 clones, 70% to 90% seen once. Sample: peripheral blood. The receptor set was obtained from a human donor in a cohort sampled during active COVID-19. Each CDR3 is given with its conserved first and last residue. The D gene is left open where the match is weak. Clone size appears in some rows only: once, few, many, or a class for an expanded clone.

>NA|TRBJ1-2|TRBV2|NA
CASLGIQNYGYTF
TGTGCCAGCCTCGGCATACAGAACTATGGCTACACCTTC
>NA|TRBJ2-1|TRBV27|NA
CASSLAAGAAEQFF
TGTGCCAGCAGTCTGGCCGCGGGTGCGGCTGAGCAGTTCTTC
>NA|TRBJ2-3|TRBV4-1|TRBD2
CASSQGLAGPNTDTQYF
TGCGCCAGCAGCCAGGGACTAGCGGGACCTAACACAGATACGCAGTATTTT
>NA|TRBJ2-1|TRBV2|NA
CASIQAVETGNEQFF
TGTGCCAGCATACAAGCGGTGGAGACGGGCAATGAGCAGTTCTTC
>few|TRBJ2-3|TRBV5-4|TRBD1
CASSSPGQTTDTQYF
TGTGCCAGCAGCTCACCGGGACAGACCACAGATACGCAGTATTTT
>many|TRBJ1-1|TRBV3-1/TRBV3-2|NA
CASSRDMGGNTEAFF
TGTGCCAGCAGCCGCGATATGGGGGGAAACACTGAAGCTTTCTTT
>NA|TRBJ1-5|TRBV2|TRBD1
CASGGTGGRGAVSQPQHF
TGTGCCAGCGGCGGGACAGGGGGCAGGGGAGCGGTAAGTCAGCCCCAGCATTTT
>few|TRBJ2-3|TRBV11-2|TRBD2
CASSLESSGTQYF
TGTGCCAGCAGCTTAGAGAGTAGCGGGACGCAGTATTTT
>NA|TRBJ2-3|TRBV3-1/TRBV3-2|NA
CASTPLADTDTQYF
TGTGCCAGCACCCCTTTAGCGGATACAGATACGCAGTATTTT
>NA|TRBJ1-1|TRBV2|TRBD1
CASSDGTGGIEAFF
TGTGCCAGCAGTGACGGGACAGGGGGCATTGAAGCTTTCTTT
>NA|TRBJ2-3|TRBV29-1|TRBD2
CSVVAGGPDTQYF
TGCAGCGTGGTAGCGGGGGGTCCAGATACGCAGTATTTT
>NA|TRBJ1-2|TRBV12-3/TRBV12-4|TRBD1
CASRRGLGYGYTF
TGTGCCAGCAGGAGGGGGCTCGGCTATGGCTACACCTTC
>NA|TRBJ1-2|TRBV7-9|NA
CASRPPSFYGYTF
TGTGCCAGCAGGCCGCCGAGTTTCTATGGCTACACCTTC
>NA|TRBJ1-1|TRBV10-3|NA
CAISESGRMNTEAFF
TGTGCCATCAGTGAGTCTGGGAGAATGAACACTGAAGCTTTCTTT
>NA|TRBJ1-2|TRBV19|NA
CASSIAGTPNYGYTF
TGTGCCAGTAGTATAGCGGGGACACCTAACTATGGCTACACCTTC
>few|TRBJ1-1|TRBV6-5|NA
CASSYSGEDCCPFF
TGTGCCAGCAGTTACTCGGGGGAGGATTGCTGTCCTTTCTTT
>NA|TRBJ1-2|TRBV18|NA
CASSPGEGGYTF
TGTGCCAGCTCACCTGGTGAGGGTGGCTACACCTTC
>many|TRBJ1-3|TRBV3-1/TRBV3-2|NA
CASGDTNSGNTIYF
TGTGCCAGCGGAGATACTAATTCTGGAAACACCATATATTTT
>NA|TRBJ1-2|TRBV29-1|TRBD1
CSVEKGQDYGYTF
TGCAGCGTTGAAAAGGGACAGGACTATGGCTACACCTTC
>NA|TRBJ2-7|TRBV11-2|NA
CASSPGVGGSYEQYF
TGTGCCAGCAGTCCCGGGGTGGGGGGCTCCTACGAGCAGTACTTC
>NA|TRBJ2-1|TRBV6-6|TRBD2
CASSYPELAANEQFF
TGTGCCAGCAGTTACCCCGAACTAGCGGCCAATGAGCAGTTCTTC
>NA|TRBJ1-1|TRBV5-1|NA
CASSSVSGTEAFF
TGCGCCAGCAGCTCGGTATCGGGCACTGAAGCTTTCTTT
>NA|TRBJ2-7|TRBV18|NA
CASSPEGAYEQYF
TGTGCCAGCTCCCCCGAGGGGGCCTACGAGCAGTACTTC
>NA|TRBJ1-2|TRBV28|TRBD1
CASSFPQGASRYGYTF
TGTGCCAGCAGTTTCCCACAGGGGGCGTCACGCTATGGCTACACCTTC
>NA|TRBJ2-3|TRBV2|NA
CASKEGSTDTQYF
TGTGCCAGCAAGGAGGGCTCCACAGATACGCAGTATTTT
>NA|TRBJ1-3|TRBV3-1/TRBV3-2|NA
CASSPSPSGNTIYF
TGTGCCAGCAGCCCCAGTCCCTCTGGAAACACCATATATTTT
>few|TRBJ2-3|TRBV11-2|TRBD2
CASSQAGGRTYTQYF
TGTGCCAGCAGTCAAGCGGGGGGGCGTACTTATACGCAGTATTTT
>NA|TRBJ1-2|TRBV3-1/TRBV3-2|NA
CASSQDRGRGYGYTF
TGTGCCAGCAGCCAAGATCGAGGAAGAGGCTATGGCTACACCTTC
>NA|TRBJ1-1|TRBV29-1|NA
CSGRGGHTEAFF
TGCAGCGGTCGCGGGGGTCACACTGAAGCTTTCTTT
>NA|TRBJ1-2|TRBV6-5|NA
CASRSRVNYGYTF
TGTGCCAGCAGAAGCAGGGTCAACTATGGCTACACCTTC
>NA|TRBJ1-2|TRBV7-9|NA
CASSLDWTDGYTF
TGTGCCAGCAGCTTAGATTGGACAGATGGCTACACCTTC
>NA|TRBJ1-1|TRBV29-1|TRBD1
CSVETGWYSDTEAFF
TGCAGCGTTGAGACAGGGTGGTACTCAGACACTGAAGCTTTCTTT
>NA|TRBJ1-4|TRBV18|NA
CASSLRQDNEKLFF
TGTGCCAGCTCACTTAGACAGGATAATGAAAAACTGTTTTTT
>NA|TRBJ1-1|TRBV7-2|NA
CASSVDRNTEAFF
TGTGCCAGCAGCGTAGACAGGAACACTGAAGCTTTCTTT
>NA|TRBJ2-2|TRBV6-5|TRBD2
CASSYPRLAGVGELFF
TGTGCCAGCAGTTACCCCAGACTAGCGGGGGTCGGGGAGCTGTTTTTT
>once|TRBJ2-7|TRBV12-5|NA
CASGLTIRVGAYYEQYF
TGTGCTAGTGGTTTGACGATCAGGGTTGGAGCCTACTACGAGCAGTACTTC
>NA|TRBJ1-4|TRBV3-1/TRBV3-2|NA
CASSQVSGGGEKLFF
TGTGCCAGCAGCCAGGTTTCCGGGGGAGGTGAAAAACTGTTTTTT
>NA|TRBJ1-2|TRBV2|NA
CASSALEGDGYTF
TGTGCCAGCAGCGCCCTAGAGGGCGATGGCTACACCTTC
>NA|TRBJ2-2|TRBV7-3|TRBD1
CASSFKGTGGASTGELFF
TGTGCCAGCAGCTTCAAGGGGACAGGGGGCGCGTCCACCGGGGAGCTGTTTTTT
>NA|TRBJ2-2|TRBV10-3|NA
CAISESSERGELFF
TGTGCCATCAGTGAGTCAAGTGAGCGAGGGGAGCTGTTTTTT
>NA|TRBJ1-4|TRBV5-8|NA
CASRRGSRGIGTNEKLFF
TGTGCCAGCAGGCGGGGGTCTCGTGGGATTGGAACTAATGAAAAACTGTTTTTT
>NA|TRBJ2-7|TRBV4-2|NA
CASSQHSGEEDEQYF
TGTGCCAGCAGCCAACACTCGGGGGAGGAAGACGAGCAGTACTTC
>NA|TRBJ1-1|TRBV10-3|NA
CAISGTENMNTEAFF
TGTGCCATCAGTGGGACAGAAAATATGAACACTGAAGCTTTCTTT
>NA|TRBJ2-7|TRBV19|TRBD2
CASSIGAGGNEQYF
TGTGCCAGTAGTATAGGAGCGGGGGGCAACGAGCAGTACTTC
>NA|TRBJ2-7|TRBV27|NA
CASSPSGGEVSYEQYF
TGTGCCAGCAGTCCCTCTGGCGGCGAAGTCTCCTACGAGCAGTACTTC
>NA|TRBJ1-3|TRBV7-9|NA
CASSATTASGNTIYF
TGTGCCAGCAGCGCAACGACAGCCTCTGGAAACACCATATATTTT
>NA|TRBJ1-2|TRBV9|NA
CASRSSPGDYGYTF
TGTGCCAGCAGATCCTCTCCGGGGGACTATGGCTACACCTTC
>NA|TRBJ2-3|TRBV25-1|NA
CASSVGGGADTQYF
TGTGCCAGCAGTGTTGGCGGGGGCGCAGATACGCAGTATTTT
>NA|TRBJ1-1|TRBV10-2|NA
CASSEGGRYTEAFF
TGCGCCAGCAGTGAGGGGGGCCGATACACTGAAGCTTTCTTT
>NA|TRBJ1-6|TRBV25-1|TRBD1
CASRDRTGYSPLHF
TGTGCCAGCAGAGACCGGACAGGGTATTCACCCCTCCACTTT
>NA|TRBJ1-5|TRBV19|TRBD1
CASSITGGGQPQHF
TGTGCCAGTAGTATAACAGGGGGCGGTCAGCCCCAGCATTTT
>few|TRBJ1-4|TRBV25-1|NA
CASSPQGRRGGNEKLFF
TGTGCCAGCAGTCCCCAGGGGCGAAGAGGCGGGAATGAAAAACTGTTTTTT
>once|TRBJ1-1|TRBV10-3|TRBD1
CAMGQGWDTEAFF
TGTGCCATGGGACAGGGGTGGGACACTGAAGCTTTCTTT
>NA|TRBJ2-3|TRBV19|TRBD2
CATALFLSGPDTQYF
TGTGCCACGGCACTATTTCTTAGCGGGCCAGATACGCAGTATTTT
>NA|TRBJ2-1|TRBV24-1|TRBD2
CATSQAGAPYNEQFF
TGTGCCACCAGCCAAGCGGGGGCACCCTACAATGAGCAGTTCTTC